The clone carrying this TCR beta chain was detected only a few times. The target antigen is unknown. A J-beta primer mix and a sample-barcoded 5' primer were used in a second PCR of roughly 6 to 11 cycles. TCRdb used MiXCR to reprocess the 5' RACE reads, holding one entry per CDR3 protein. The table has 600,000 to 850,000 distinct CDR3 sequences, roughly 47% seen once. This sample was taken from a study of blood T cells in healthy people across ages. Points from the study as a whole: As age increased, TCR beta diversity per million T cells fell in a roughly linear fashion.

The receptor was derived from a woman aged 60-70 years in good health. What was sequenced was blood.

DNA of the CDR3: TGTGCCAGCGGAAGCCGGGACAGCCCTAACGAGCAGTACTTC. Residues: CASGSRDSPNEQYF. The chain joins TRBV5-4 to TRBJ2-7; 7 bases map to TRBD1. CDR1 is SGHNT, CDR2 YYREEE, per germline (reference sequence). CDR3 size: 14 residues. The trim removed 7 bases at V and 5 bases at J, leaving 12 bases unmatched. Based on the CDR3 plus reference TRBV5-4 and TRBJ2-7, the full variable domain is ETGVTQSPTHLIKTRGQQVTLRCSSQSGHNTVSWYQQALGQGPQFIFQYYREEENGRGNFPPRFSGLQFPNYSSELNVNALELDDSALYLCASGSRDSPNEQYFGPGTRLTVT.